These 29 T cell receptor beta chains share one sample of origin, sequenced in a study of CD8+ T cells in alopecia areata. cDNA reverse transcribed from extracted RNA served as the sequencing template. Profiled with immunoSEQ multiplex PCR; TCRdb holds only in-frame clones, not every one. Of approximately 180,000 clones listed, roughly 60% are singletons. The source material was CD4+ T cells sorted from blood, sampled at week 0. The receptors come from a human donor with alopecia areata.

This chain connects TRBV30 to TRBJ2-5; D is perhaps TRBD2 (5 bases). The ends were cut back, 1 base at V and 5 bases at J, with 11 bases in the middle. Germline V gene sequence: CDR1 GTSNPN, CDR2 SVGIG (reference sequence). CDR3 length equals 13 residues. CDR3 DNA: TGTGCCTGGAGTGACCGCCGAGGGGAGACCCAGTACTTC. This translates into CAWSDRRGETQYF.

This chain uses TRBV14 with TRBJ1-1; D is ambiguous. Trimming removed 4 bases from V and 0 bases from J, with 6 bases in between. Germline CDR1 and CDR2: SGHDN and FVKESK. The CDR3 runs 13 residues. CDR3 nucleotides: TGTGCCAGCAGCCTCAAACTGAACACTGAAGCTTTCTTT. Translating it yields CASSLKLNTEAFF.

CDR3 loop: CASSLSQGPGNQPQHF. The CDR3 DNA reads as TGTGCCAGCAGCTTGAGTCAGGGGCCCGGCAATCAGCCCCAGCATTTT. The V gene is TRBV5-6, the J gene TRBJ1-5, with TRBD1 as a possible D gene (6 bases). V was clipped by 1 base and J by 2 bases, with 13 bases between them. The germline CDR1 and CDR2 sequences are SGHDT and YYEEEE. The CDR3 runs to 16 residues.

The chain couples TRBV27 to TRBJ1-1, with D tentatively TRBD1 (5 bases). The CDR3 runs 15 residues. Germline CDR1 is MNHEY and CDR2 is SMNVEV (reference sequence). Deletions cut 5 bases from V and 0 bases from J, with 13 bases between. The CDR3, as DNA: TGTGCCAGCAGTCGGGGCACCGCAATGAACACTGAAGCTTTCTTT. The encoded protein is CASSRGTAMNTEAFF.

The V gene is TRBV9, the J gene TRBJ2-4, with TRBD2 matching over 11 bases. Germline V lookup: CDR1 SGDLS, CDR2 YYNGEE. V was clipped by 3 bases and J by 6 bases; unmatched bases: 5. The CDR3 is 15 amino acids. The CDR3 DNA reads as TGTGCCAGCAGCGGGGGACTAGCGGAATTAAACATTCAGTACTTC. Translating gives CASSGGLAELNIQYF.

The chain uses TRBV30 and TRBJ2-1, with D unclear. The CDR3 contains 11 residues. V was shortened by 1 base and J by 10 bases, with 8 bases between the two germline ends. The germline V gene has CDR1 GTSNPN and CDR2 SVGIG (reference sequence). The CDR3 spells CAWSDVKEQFF. As DNA, the CDR3 is TGTGCCTGGAGTGATGTTAAAGAGCAGTTCTTC.

The rearrangement joins TRBV30 to TRBJ1-1; maybe TRBD1 (6 bases). The CDR3 totals 14 residues. Per the germline V gene, CDR1 is GTSNPN and CDR2 is SVGIG (reference sequence). Trimming cost V 4 bases and J 1 base, with 13 bases left between them. The CDR3 is CAWNPGHGNTEAFF. As DNA, the CDR3 is TGTGCCTGGAATCCGGGACACGGGAACACTGAAGCTTTCTTT.

V is TRBV29-1 and J is TRBJ2-5, with 7 bases that match TRBD2. This CDR3 is built from 14 residues. Trimming took 4 bases from V and 5 from J; bases not matched to a gene: 10. Germline CDR1 and CDR2: SQVTM and ANQGSEA. The CDR3 protein is CSVVPEGGWETQYF. CDR3 DNA sequence: TGCAGCGTTGTCCCCGAGGGAGGGTGGGAGACCCAGTACTTC.

This clone showed up just a few times. The chain employs TRBV2 and TRBJ2-7, with D possibly TRBD2 on 7 matching bases. CDR1 SNHLY and CDR2 FYNNEI come from the germline V gene. Trimming pared 7 bases from V and 6 bases from J, leaving 19 bases between. The CDR3 has 14 amino acids. CDR3 DNA: TGTGCCAGCACTACCGCCCCGGGGGGCGGCGAGCAGTACTTC. The encoded protein is CASTTAPGGGEQYF.

The rearrangement links TRBV30 to TRBJ2-1, with TRBD2 identical over 13 bases. The CDR3 is 16 residues long. CDR1 and CDR2 (germline): GTSNPN, SVGIG (reference sequence). V lost 2 bases and J lost 8; bases outside the gene matches: 9. CDR3 region: CAWSRWTSGGMDEQFF. CDR3 bases: TGTGCCTGGAGTCGCTGGACTAGCGGGGGAATGGATGAGCAGTTCTTC.

The V call is TRBV29-1, the J call TRBJ1-2; D unresolved. The CDR3 length is 13 residues. CDR1 is SQVTM, CDR2 ANQGSEA, per germline. With 0 bases removed from V and 4 bases from J, the gap between germline ends came to 9 bases. CDR3 in amino acids: CSVEEKGSYGYTF. DNA of the CDR3: TGCAGCGTTGAAGAGAAAGGGAGCTATGGCTACACCTTC.

Here the CDR3 reads CSVGWRRSEQYF. CDR3 bases: TGCAGCGTTGGATGGCGGCGGAGCGAGCAGTACTTC. V usage is TRBV29-1 and J usage is TRBJ2-7; D gene ambiguous. V lost 4 bases and J lost 6, with 13 bases in between. CDR3 length: 12 amino acids. Germline lookup yields CDR1 SQVTM and CDR2 ANQGSEA.

The chain uses TRBV25-1 and TRBJ1-4, with 8 bases matching TRBD1. Germline values: CDR1 MGHDK, CDR2 SYGVNS. The ends lost 6 bases at V and 7 bases at J; junction bases unmatched: 4. The CDR3 length is 13 residues. Written as DNA, the CDR3 is TGTGCCAGCAGCAGGGGGCTGGGTGAAAAACTGTTTTTT. This codes for CASSRGLGEKLFF.

The V and J genes are TRBV4-3 and TRBJ1-5; D might be TRBD1 (5 bases). Germline CDR1 and CDR2: LGHNA and YSLEER. The CDR3 spans 15 residues. The V end lost 0 bases, the J end lost 7 bases, and 13 bases lay between the germline ends. In DNA form, the CDR3 reads TGCGCCAGCAGCCAAGATCCGGCAGGGTCCCAGCCCCAGCATTTT. This codes for CASSQDPAGSQPQHF.

This chain links TRBV15 with TRBJ2-5; D perhaps matches TRBD2 (6 bases). The CDR3 length is 13 residues. Germline CDR1 LNHNV, CDR2 YYDKDF (reference sequence). V lost 5 bases, J lost 2 bases, and 9 bases lay in between. CDR3 DNA sequence: TGTGCCACCAGCGGGGGGAGTCAAGAGACCCAGTACTTC. Amino acids: CATSGGSQETQYF.

The V call is TRBV5-1, the J call TRBJ2-1, with 7 bases that match TRBD2. This CDR3 region has 15 residues. The junction had 9 bases not matched to a gene; V was cut back by 0 bases and J by 9 bases. CDR1 SGHRS and CDR2 YFSETQ come from the germline V gene. CDR3 loop: CASSLVAGVGGEQFF. The CDR3 DNA follows: TGCGCCAGCAGCTTGGTCGCGGGGGTTGGCGGTGAGCAGTTCTTC.

This clone was detected a few times. The rearrangement uses TRBV19 and TRBJ1-4, with D uncertain. Germline CDR1 is LNHDA and CDR2 is SQIVND (reference sequence). V was shortened by 3 bases and J by 8 bases, with 19 bases between the two germline ends. This CDR3 has 16 residues. The CDR3 DNA is TGTGCCAGTAGTATTGTACTTAATGGGTTTCGAGAAAAACTGTTTTTT. Amino acid sequence: CASSIVLNGFREKLFF.

The chain carries TRBV2 and TRBJ1-2, with D tentatively TRBD1 (6 bases). From germline, CDR1 is SNHLY and CDR2 FYNNEI. V was shortened by 3 bases and J by 6 bases, with 11 bases between the two germline ends. The CDR3 spans 13 residues. The CDR3 region is CASSEGAVDGYTF. The DNA for the CDR3 is TGTGCCAGCAGTGAGGGGGCCGTGGATGGCTACACCTTC. The variable domain in full, with the rest retrieved from reference TRBV2 and TRBJ1-2, is EPEVTQTPSHQVTQMGQEVILRCVPISNHLYFYWYRQILGQKVEFLVSFYNNEISEKSEIFDDQFSVERPDGSNFTLKIRSTKLEDSAMYFCASSEGAVDGYTFGSGTRLTVV.

The V gene is TRBV15, the J gene TRBJ1-2; D not certain. Trimming took off 0 bases at V and 4 bases at J, with 9 bases between the two ends. CDR3 size: 14 residues. The V gene's germline CDR1 is LNHNV and CDR2 YYDKDF (reference sequence). DNA for the CDR3: TGTGCCACCAGCAGAGATAGGGTCGGCTATGGCTACACCTTC. The encoded protein is CATSRDRVGYGYTF.

J is TRBJ1-1 and V is TRBV5-4; D is unclear. V was cut by 2 bases and J by 4 bases, with 9 bases left in between. In germline, CDR1 is SGHNT, CDR2 YYREEE (reference sequence). The CDR3 has 13 amino acids. CDR3 sequence: CASSFPDGTEAFF. In DNA form, the CDR3 reads TGTGCCAGCAGCTTCCCCGATGGCACTGAAGCTTTCTTT.

This chain uses TRBV5-1 with TRBJ2-5; D unresolved. The germline gives CDR1 SGHRS, CDR2 YFSETQ. V dropped 0 bases and J dropped 4 bases, with 13 bases sitting between them. The CDR3 is 15 amino acids. The CDR3 DNA is TGCGCCAGCAGCTTGGCCGGTGGGTATGGAGAGACCCAGTACTTC. Its protein is CASSLAGGYGETQYF.

This clone turned up a few times. The chain recombines TRBV7-2 with TRBJ2-1, with D uncertain. The germline CDR1 and CDR2 sequences are SGHTA and FQGNSA. The CDR3 length is 14 residues. V lost 3 bases and J 2 bases, leaving 8 bases between the germline ends. The CDR3 bases are TGTGCCAGCAGCTTGCAGACGACCTACAATGAGCAGTTCTTC. This translates into CASSLQTTYNEQFF.

The rearrangement links TRBV19 to TRBJ2-7; D possibly corresponds to TRBD2 (6 bases). CDR1 is LNHDA, CDR2 SQIVND, per germline (reference sequence). The CDR3 is 13 residues long. Trimming shortened V by 4 bases and J by 2 bases, and 9 bases separated the two germline ends. The CDR3 loop is CASSTGTPYEQYF. The CDR3 DNA reads TGTGCCAGTAGTACCGGGACTCCCTACGAGCAGTACTTC. Looking up the rest from reference TRBV19 and TRBJ2-7 gives the full variable domain: DGGITQSPKYLFRKEGQNVTLSCEQNLNHDAMYWYRQDPGQGLRLIYYSQIVNDFQKGDIAEGYSVSREKKESFPLTVTSAQKNPTAFYLCASSTGTPYEQYFGPGTRLTVT.

The J gene is TRBJ1-5, the V gene TRBV11-2; unclear D gene. CDR1 is SGHAT and CDR2 is FQNNGV in the germline V gene. This CDR3 has 15 amino acids. V was cut by 5 bases and J by 1 base, with 12 bases left in between. CDR3 loop: CASSPAFGSNQPQHF. The CDR3 DNA reads TGTGCCAGCAGCCCCGCTTTCGGCAGCAATCAGCCCCAGCATTTT.

The chain combines TRBV5-5 with TRBJ2-7; D remains ambiguous. The V end lost 0 bases, the J end lost 6 bases, and 7 bases lay between the germline ends. The CDR3 loop spans 12 amino acids. In germline, CDR1 is SGHKS, CDR2 YYEKEE (reference sequence). CDR3 in amino acids: CASSLASGEQYF. DNA for the CDR3: TGTGCCAGCAGCTTGGCGTCAGGCGAGCAGTACTTC.

The gene calls are TRBV30 and TRBJ1-1; no firm D call. This CDR3 has 13 residues. The V gene's germline CDR1 is GTSNPN and CDR2 SVGIG (reference sequence). V shed 1 base and J shed 1 base, with 7 bases lying between them. CDR3 in amino acids: CAWSDRGNTEAFF. For the CDR3, the DNA is TGTGCCTGGAGTGACCGAGGGAACACTGAAGCTTTCTTT.

This clone has just a few counts. The chain employs TRBV6-1 and TRBJ2-3; 8 bases align to TRBD2. Losses at the gene ends were 11 bases for V and 8 bases for J; bases not matched to a gene: 12. CDR3 length: 13 residues. Per the germline V gene, CDR1 is MNHNS and CDR2 is SASEGT. This chain's CDR3 is CAARGANMGTQYF. CDR3 bases: TGTGCCGCGCGGGGGGCGAATATGGGTACGCAGTATTTT.

The gene calls are TRBV14 and TRBJ1-1; no clear D gene. Germline CDR1 SGHDN, CDR2 FVKESK. The V gene lost 1 base and the J gene lost 1 base, with 7 bases spanning the gap. The CDR3 runs to 14 residues. The CDR3 loop reads CASSQVEGNTEAFF. The CDR3 DNA sequence: TGTGCCAGCAGCCAAGTGGAGGGGAACACTGAAGCTTTCTTT.

The chain carries TRBV29-1 and TRBJ1-2; TRBD1 matches 9 bases. There are 14 residues in the CDR3. The germline V gene has CDR1 SQVTM and CDR2 ANQGSEA. Unmatched junction bases numbered 12, after V lost 6 bases and J lost 7 bases. The CDR3 nucleotides read TGCAGCGTCATTGACCCTAACAGGGGGCGTGGCTACACCTTC. Its translation: CSVIDPNRGRGYTF.